The clone carrying this TCR beta chain occurred a few times. This table comes from immunoSEQ multiplex PCR, and its TCRdb copy is limited to in-frame clones, with some not included. Of tens of thousands of clones in the sample, roughly four fifths were seen once. Germline values: CDR1 LNHDA, CDR2 SQIVND (reference sequence). This CDR3 has 14 residues. V lost 8 bases, J lost 9 bases, and 20 bases lay in between. The data originate from a study of OX40 agonist ivuxolimab in advanced cancers. Sequencing used CD4+ or CD8+ T cells sorted from blood, obtained in a trial of the OX40 agonist ivuxolimab. The TCR was taken from an adult with an advanced solid tumor such as melanoma, head and neck, liver or kidney cancer. The rearrangement joins TRBV19 to TRBJ2-1, with TRBD1 as a possible D gene (5 bases). The CDR3 region is CASGPGLVAGEQFF. Written as DNA, the CDR3 is TGTGCCAGTGGTCCAGGGCTAGTTGCCGGTGAGCAGTTCTTC.